This TCR beta chain was sequenced during a study of identical twins. TCRdb re-called the 5' RACE reads with MiXCR, one entry per CDR3 protein. There are roughly 750,000 distinct CDR3 sequences in the sample; around 20% occur only once, and 4% to 4.5% lies in the top ten. This clonotype was observed a few times. Germline V gene lookup returns CDR1 SGDLS and CDR2 YYNGEE. The CDR3 extends over 14 amino acids. V was cut by 4 bases and J by 2 bases, with 10 bases left in between. The same specimen was also included in a second study, on T cells expressing NK-cell markers.

This receptor was obtained from a woman between 18 and 29 years old in good health. This sequence joins TRBV9 and TRBJ2-1; unclear D gene. The sample consisted of PBMCs. CDR3 DNA: TGTGCCAGCAGCTTGAGCCCAACCTACAATGAGCAGTTCTTC. Protein sequence: CASSLSPTYNEQFF.